The 9 T cell receptor beta chains listed next were all sequenced from one sample in a study of blood T cell repertoires in COVID-19. TCRdb keeps only in-frame clones here, not all; method: immunoSEQ multiplex PCR. Among around 72,000 clones, roughly 87% were seen once, and the ten largest hold roughly 6.8%. Sequenced material: peripheral blood. These receptors originate from a woman between 50 and 59 years old with acute or convalescent COVID-19.

Remarks on this clone: This may come from a read error, since a much larger clone is one base off. V gene TRBV6-5 combines with J gene TRBJ1-5; TRBD1 matches at 7 bases. The CDR3 is 14 residues long. Germline loops: CDR1 MNHEY, CDR2 SVGAGI. Germline trimming cut 6 bases from V and 2 bases from J; bases unmatched to any gene: 4. CDR3 in DNA: TGTGCCAGCAGCCGCGACAGGGGCAATCAGCCCCAGCATTTT. It is translated as CASSRDRGNQPQHF.

The genes are TRBV19 and TRBJ2-5, with 9 bases aligning to TRBD2. From germline, CDR1 is LNHDA and CDR2 SQIVND (reference sequence). The junction had 10 bases not matched to a gene; V was cut back by 4 bases and J by 7 bases. The CDR3 is made up of 15 amino acids. The CDR3 region has the DNA TGTGCCAGTAGTAGGACTAGCGCCAGCCGGGGGACCCAGTACTTC. It yields the protein CASSRTSASRGTQYF.

The V gene is TRBV11-2, the J gene TRBJ2-7, with D maybe TRBD2 (6 bases). The CDR3 consists of 16 residues. Per germline, CDR1 SGHAT and CDR2 FQNNGV. The V gene lost 4 bases and the J gene lost 3 bases, with 19 bases spanning the gap. CDR3 sequence: CASSSIRLGPIYEQYF. As DNA, the CDR3 is TGTGCCAGCAGCTCCATACGACTAGGCCCAATCTACGAGCAGTACTTC.

A remark on this clone: Other DNA sequences in the sample encode the same CDR3. The rearrangement joins TRBV3-1 (or the pseudogene TRBV3-2) to TRBJ1-1; a possible D gene is TRBD1 (5 bases). CDR1 is LGHDT, CDR2 YNNKEL, per germline (reference sequence). The CDR3 has 14 amino acids. Trimming left V 1 base short and J 1 base short, with 7 bases between. The CDR3 nucleotides read TGTGCCAGCAGCCAAGTCGGGGGGAACACTGAAGCTTTCTTT. It codes for CASSQVGGNTEAFF.

The V gene is TRBV6-5, the J gene TRBJ2-7; a possible D gene is TRBD1 (6 bases). Per the germline V gene, CDR1 is MNHEY and CDR2 is SVGAGI. CDR3 size: 15 residues. Trimming took off 11 bases at V and 1 base at J, with 21 bases between the two ends. The CDR3 protein is CAVHRAAGNSYEQYF. Here the CDR3 DNA reads TGTGCCGTCCACAGGGCCGCCGGTAATTCCTACGAGCAGTACTTC.

As regards this clone: Other DNA variants within this sample encode the same CDR3. This chain uses TRBV9 with TRBJ1-2; D gene ambiguous. CDR1 is SGDLS, CDR2 YYNGEE, per germline. Trimming removed 4 bases at V and 8 bases at J, with 12 bases between. The CDR3 loop spans 12 amino acids. In DNA, the CDR3 is TGTGCCAGCAGCCCCCGGGAGGACGGCTACACCTTC. Protein sequence: CASSPREDGYTF.

This clone has just one count. CDR3 DNA sequence: TGTGCCAGCAGCTCACTAGCGGCCTCCTACAATGAGCAGTTCTTC. Its translation is CASSSLAASYNEQFF. The chain links TRBV7-3 to TRBJ2-1; 8 bases map to TRBD2. J lost 0 bases, V lost 4 bases, and 2 bases had no gene match. CDR3 length: 15 amino acids. Germline loops: CDR1 SGHTA, CDR2 FQGTGA. Variable domain in full (rest from reference TRBV7-3 and TRBJ2-1): GAGVSQTPSNKVTEKGKYVELRCDPISGHTALYWYRQSLGQGPEFLIYFQGTGAADDSGLPNDRFFAVRPEGSVSTLKIQRTERGDSAVYLCASSSLAASYNEQFFGPGTRLTVL.

This clone has more than one count but fewer than ten. V is TRBV7-8 and J is TRBJ1-5; TRBD1 matches 10 bases. Trimming took 0 bases from V and 4 from J; bases not matched to a gene: 12. Germline CDR1 SGHVS, CDR2 FQNEAQ. The CDR3 is 19 residues long. In DNA form, the CDR3 reads TGTGCCAGCAGCTTAGCTGGGACAGGGGTCGTTAGCGGAAATCAGCCCCAGCATTTT. This translates into CASSLAGTGVVSGNQPQHF. The full variable domain, with the rest looked up from reference TRBV7-8 and TRBJ1-5, is GAGVSQSPRYKVAKRGQDVALRCDPISGHVSLFWYQQALGQGPEFLTYFQNEAQLDKSGLPSDRFFAERPEGSVSTLKIQRTQQEDSAVYLCASSLAGTGVVSGNQPQHFGDGTRLSIL.

V usage is TRBV28 and J usage is TRBJ1-2; 10 nucleotides match TRBD1. V was pared by 7 bases and J by 4 bases, with 6 bases of the junction left unmatched. Germline V gene sequence: CDR1 MDHEN, CDR2 SYDVKM. CDR3 length equals 14 residues. The DNA for the CDR3 is TGTGCCAGCACACAGGGGGACAGGGGCTATGGCTACACCTTC. This encodes CASTQGDRGYGYTF.